The next 8 T cell receptor beta chains were all read from a single sample in a study of T cell changes during pregnancy in multiple sclerosis. Measured with immunoSEQ multiplex PCR; TCRdb has only the in-frame clones, and not every one. The repertoire consists of fewer than 85,000 clones, with about 94% occurring once and the leading ten covering 2.5%. This specimen consisted of peripheral blood, obtained in the third trimester of pregnancy. These receptors originate from a female donor with multiple sclerosis, enrolled in a pregnancy study.

The chain uses TRBV6-1 and TRBJ1-4, with a possible D match to TRBD1 (5 bases). The CDR3 loop spans 14 amino acids. The germline V gene has CDR1 MNHNS and CDR2 SASEGT. Deletions cut 2 bases from V and 3 bases from J, with 7 bases between. CDR3 in amino acids: CASSEWGANEKLFF. The CDR3 nucleotides read TGTGCCAGCAGTGAATGGGGGGCTAATGAAAAACTGTTTTTT.

This sequence joins TRBV5-4 and TRBJ2-5; 10 bases line up with TRBD2. Per the germline V gene, CDR1 is SGHNT and CDR2 is YYREEE (reference sequence). The V gene end was trimmed by 2 bases and the J gene end by 5 bases; junction bases not matched to a gene: 6. The CDR3 covers 15 residues. CDR3 sequence (DNA): TGTGCCAGCAGCTTAACTAGCGGGGCCGGGGAGACCCAGTACTTC. This gives the protein CASSLTSGAGETQYF. Full variable domain (missing parts from reference TRBV5-4 and TRBJ2-5): ETGVTQSPTHLIKTRGQQVTLRCSSQSGHNTVSWYQQALGQGPQFIFQYYREEENGRGNFPPRFSGLQFPNYSSELNVNALELDDSALYLCASSLTSGAGETQYFGPGTRLLVL.

Concerning this clone: The junction departs from germline at one end; a sequencing error may be responsible. The chain uses TRBV5-4 and TRBJ2-1; D is perhaps TRBD2 (5 bases). Germline CDR1 reads SGHNT; CDR2 reads YYREEE (reference sequence). CDR3 length equals 14 residues. The CDR3 protein is CASSPTDSNNEQFF. The CDR3 nucleotides read TGTGCCAGCAGCCCTACGGACTCCAACAATGAGCAGTTCTTC.

The chain couples TRBV7-6 to TRBJ2-1; D might be TRBD1 (5 bases). Per the germline V gene, CDR1 is SGHVS and CDR2 is FNYEAQ. V dropped 1 base and J dropped 5 bases, with 12 bases sitting between them. This CDR3 spans 15 amino acids. The CDR3 loop reads CASSLDWGQNNEQFF. In DNA, the CDR3 is TGTGCCAGCAGCTTAGATTGGGGCCAGAACAATGAGCAGTTCTTC.

The chain combines TRBV20-1 with TRBJ1-2; maybe TRBD1 (6 bases). Germline CDR1 reads DFQATT; CDR2 reads SNEGSKA (reference sequence). Trimming removed 8 bases from V and 7 bases from J, with 14 bases in between. The CDR3 sequence is 11 residues long. In nucleotides, the CDR3 is TGCAGTCCAGCAGCAGGGGCTGGCTACACCTTC. Translating it yields CSPAAGAGYTF.

J is TRBJ1-2 and V is TRBV7-9; TRBD1 agrees at 10 bases. Germline trimming cut 5 bases from V and 7 bases from J; bases unmatched to any gene: 13. From germline, CDR1 is SEHNR and CDR2 FQNEAQ (reference sequence). The CDR3 extends over 16 amino acids. CDR3 sequence (DNA): TGTGCCAGCAGCGCTGGGACAGGGGTTCAGTTGGGTGGCTACACCTTC. This codes for CASSAGTGVQLGGYTF.

J is TRBJ2-1 and V is TRBV6-5, with 7 bases identical to TRBD1. The CDR3 is 13 residues long. The germline gives CDR1 MNHEY, CDR2 SVGAGI. V was pared by 2 bases and J by 10 bases, with 5 bases of the junction left unmatched. This CDR3 reads CASSYRQGGEQFF. In DNA form, the CDR3 reads TGTGCCAGCAGTTACCGACAGGGTGGCGAGCAGTTCTTC.

This chain links TRBV15 with TRBJ1-1; D perhaps matches TRBD1 (5 bases). V lost 0 bases to trimming and J lost 7 bases, with 18 bases between them. Germline-derived CDR1 and CDR2 are LNHNV and YYDKDF (reference sequence). The CDR3 runs to 16 residues. The CDR3 is CATSRDLSLGGNEAFF. The CDR3 nucleotides are TGTGCCACCAGCAGAGATCTAAGCTTGGGGGGGAATGAAGCTTTCTTT.